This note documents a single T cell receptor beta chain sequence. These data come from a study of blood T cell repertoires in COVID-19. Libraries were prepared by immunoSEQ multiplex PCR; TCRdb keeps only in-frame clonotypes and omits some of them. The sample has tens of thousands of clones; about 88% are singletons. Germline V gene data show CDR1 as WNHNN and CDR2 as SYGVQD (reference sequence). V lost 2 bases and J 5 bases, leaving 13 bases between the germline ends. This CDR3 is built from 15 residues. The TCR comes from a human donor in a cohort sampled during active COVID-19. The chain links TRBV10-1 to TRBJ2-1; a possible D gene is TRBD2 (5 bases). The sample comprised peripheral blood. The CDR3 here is CASSEAGVHNNEQFF. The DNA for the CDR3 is TGCGCCAGCAGTGAGGCCGGGGTCCACAACAATGAGCAGTTCTTC.